This T cell receptor (beta chain) originates from a study of blood T cell repertoires in COVID-19 (TCRdb year 2020). The study in broad terms: The collaborator samples originated in the United States, Italy and Spain and spanned the acute and convalescent phases of COVID-19. The prospective study material was composed of cDNA or gDNA derived from T cells, B-cell-depleted T cells, or PBMCs. Subjects who had been exposed to COVID-19, were actively infected with it, or had recovered from it provided the deeply sampled blood TCRbeta repertoires that made up the dataset. The repertoires were released in a freely available public database meant as a resource for research on the immune response to SARS-CoV-2. Samples were obtained from the ongoing ImmuneRACE study (first 160 participants) and from 1,000 to 1,500 subjects provided by 6 global collaborators. Sample metadata almost always included a de-identified subject ID, COVID-19 status, age in years and sex. Where available, HLA class I and class II types were obtained from metadata supplied by the sample provider rather than from assay-based typing. Study-wide findings and limitations: Clinical and demographic metadata were provided uncurated, with the amount varying by source and participant.

From the cysteine through the phenylalanine, the CDR3 covers 16 amino acids. Just the 48-base CDR3 DNA is kept, in frame starting at base 1. In the germline V gene, CDR1 corresponds to SGHTA and CDR2 to FQGNSA. After removal of 2 bases from V and 3 bases from J, the junction retains 8 bases not matched to a gene. This clone turned up a few times. Its antigen target is currently unknown. No clone much larger than this one lies a single base away; base qualities are absent. One collaborating source in Seattle enrolled patients during active infection and followed them longitudinally through the course of disease. Whole blood was collected in K2EDTA tubes by collaborating institutions according to the institutions' own protocols. Collaborator samples were shipped for TCRbeta analysis as frozen whole blood, isolated PBMCs, or DNA extracted from either sample type. The immunoSEQ Assay, a bias-controlled multiplex PCR, was used to amplify TCRbeta CDR3 regions from genomic DNA. Processing in the source paper ran as follows. The number of nucleated cells in each sample was estimated from the amplification of reference gene primers within the assay. Sequence reads were collapsed and filtered to measure the absolute abundance of every unique TCRbeta CDR3 rearrangement. Productive Simpson clonality was computed per sample as the square root of Simpson's diversity index over productive rearrangements. TCRdb limited this immuneACCESS table to in-frame rearrangements with V and J called. A share of clones is missing; checked studies link under half to unresolved V genes, and the rest is unexplained. For V, J and clone size, that table is used; D and trimming come from the DNA. The sample yields about 24,000 clones; roughly 79% were counted once. Approximately 6.1% of the sample rests with the top ten.

Sequencing was done on a sample of peripheral blood. Here the chain combines TRBV7-2 and TRBJ2-7, with TRBD2 matching 9 junction bases. The source is a man in his fifties with COVID-19, enrolled during active disease. The CDR3 in this case is CASSLSSWTSDYEQYF. The sequenced DNA: TGTGCCAGCAGCTTATCGTCGTGGACTAGCGACTACGAGCAGTACTTC.